This T cell receptor beta chain was sequenced in a study of early T cells in non-severe SARS-CoV-2 infection. V lost 5 bases to trimming and J lost 6 bases, with 9 bases between them. This CDR3 is built from 11 residues. CDR1 is DFQATT and CDR2 is SNEGSKA in the germline V gene (reference sequence). TCRdb redid the calling of the 5' RACE reads with MiXCR, one entry per CDR3 protein. Counted here are around 61,000 distinct CDR3 sequences, about 15% occurring once; the ten biggest clones make up roughly 4%. The origin of this receptor is an adult who was a healthcare worker with PCR-confirmed SARS-CoV-2 infection or an uninfected control (not recorded which). The rearrangement uses TRBV20-1 and TRBJ2-3; no firm D call. Sequencing was performed on whole blood, taken at baseline. The CDR3 is CSAEDWDTQYF. The DNA of the CDR3 is TGCAGTGCTGAAGACTGGGATACGCAGTATTTT.